Listed here are 10 T cell receptor beta chains from one sample, sequenced in a study of T-cell memory formation after mild COVID-19. TCRdb independently ran MiXCR on the 5' RACE reads; one entry per CDR3 protein. Among roughly 58,000 distinct CDR3 sequences listed, 8% to 9.5% were seen once. The material sequenced was PBMCs or a T cell subset sorted from them (not recorded which). These receptor sequences come from a man younger than 35 who had mild COVID-19 (a few samples of this study predate the infection). Cell type and time point are not known.

The genes are TRBV29-1 and TRBJ2-3, with 15 nucleotides matching TRBD2. The length of the CDR3 is 17 residues. Losses at the gene ends were 1 base for V and 3 bases for J; bases not matched to a gene: 5. Germline V gives CDR1 SQVTM, CDR2 ANQGSEA. The CDR3 bases are TGCAGCGTTGAAGCTTGGACTAGCGGGGGGGCAACAGATACGCAGTATTTT. Protein sequence: CSVEAWTSGGATDTQYF.

This clonotype was seen a few times. The chain employs TRBV6-5 and TRBJ1-5; D call uncertain. Germline CDR1 and CDR2: MNHEY and SVGAGI. V was shortened by 2 bases and J by 9 bases, with 8 bases between the two germline ends. This CDR3 has 12 amino acids. The CDR3 region is CASSYPGGPQHF. In DNA form, the CDR3 reads TGTGCCAGCAGTTACCCCGGAGGGCCCCAGCATTTT.

The rearrangement links TRBV11-2 to TRBJ2-2, with D possibly called TRBD1 or TRBD2 (7 bases each). This CDR3 is built from 18 residues. The V end lost 5 bases, the J end lost 6 bases, and 25 bases lay between the germline ends. Germline V CDR1 and CDR2: SGHAT, FQNNGV. CDR3 in DNA: TGTGCCAGCAGCCAGCCTGGCAGGGGGGGTCGGTCCGCCGGGGAGCTGTTTTTT. Translating it yields CASSQPGRGGRSAGELFF.

This clonotype was detected only a few times. V gene TRBV7-8 combines with J gene TRBJ1-2; possible D gene TRBD1, 6 bases. V was clipped by 7 bases and J by 4 bases, with 16 bases between them. The CDR3 totals 14 residues. The germline V gene encodes CDR1 SGHVS and CDR2 FQNEAQ. CDR3: CASTWGARGYGYTF. CDR3 coding DNA: TGTGCCAGCACCTGGGGGGCGCGCGGCTATGGCTACACCTTC.

The V and J genes are TRBV25-1 and TRBJ1-5; TRBD1 matches 9 bases. The V gene end was trimmed by 10 bases and the J gene end by 6 bases; junction bases not matched to a gene: 10. Germline V CDR1 and CDR2: MGHDK, SYGVNS. This CDR3 is built from 14 residues. Written as DNA, the CDR3 is TGTGCCACCACTCTGGACAGGGGAGGTCAGCCCCAGCATTTT. Translation gives CATTLDRGGQPQHF.

This clonotype was counted many times. The chain uses TRBV7-9 and TRBJ2-3; D ambiguous. The germline CDR1 and CDR2 sequences are SEHNR and FQNEAQ (reference sequence). The CDR3 extends over 15 amino acids. The V end lost 1 base, the J end lost 3 bases, and 11 bases lay between the germline ends. CDR3 loop: CASSLGGSYTDTQYF. CDR3 DNA: TGTGCCAGCAGCTTAGGAGGCAGTTATACAGATACGCAGTATTTT.

This chain joins TRBV24-1 and TRBJ2-3; weak D call: TRBD1 (6 bases). The CDR3 runs to 13 residues. V lost 9 bases and J 0 bases, leaving 9 bases between the germline ends. CDR1 and CDR2 (germline): KGHDR, SFDVKD. DNA of the CDR3: TGTGCCACCGGGCAGGGGAGCACAGATACGCAGTATTTT. Its translation: CATGQGSTDTQYF.

The chain carries TRBV7-2 and TRBJ1-4; no firm D call. This CDR3 has 15 amino acids. The germline CDR1 and CDR2 sequences are SGHTA and FQGNSA. The ends were cut back, 5 bases at V and 5 bases at J, with 15 bases in the middle. The CDR3: CASSPGPLENEKLFF. The CDR3, as DNA: TGTGCCAGCAGCCCTGGCCCCTTGGAGAATGAAAAACTGTTTTTT. The full variable domain, with the rest looked up from reference TRBV7-2 and TRBJ1-4, is GAGVSQSPSNKVTEKGKDVELRCDPISGHTALYWYRQSLGQGLEFLIYFQGNSAPDKSGLPSDRFSAERTGGSVSTLTIQRTQQEDSAVYLCASSPGPLENEKLFFGSGTQLSVL.

This clonotype was counted many times. The chain couples TRBV11-1 to TRBJ2-1; no reliable D call. Per the germline V gene, CDR1 is SGHAT and CDR2 is FQDESV (reference sequence). The CDR3 loop spans 12 amino acids. V lost 4 bases and J 7 bases, leaving 8 bases between the germline ends. The CDR3 coding sequence is TGTGCCAGCAGCTCGGATCTGAATGAGCAGTTCTTC. Amino acid sequence: CASSSDLNEQFF.

This rearrangement joins TRBV29-1 to TRBJ2-7; TRBD1 agrees at 9 bases. The CDR3 contains 12 residues. Germline CDR1 SQVTM, CDR2 ANQGSEA. The V and J ends lost 4 bases and 9 bases, in that order; junction bases with no gene match: 7. CDR3 sequence reads: CSVARQGEGQYF. The CDR3 DNA sequence: TGCAGCGTTGCGCGACAGGGGGAAGGGCAGTACTTC.